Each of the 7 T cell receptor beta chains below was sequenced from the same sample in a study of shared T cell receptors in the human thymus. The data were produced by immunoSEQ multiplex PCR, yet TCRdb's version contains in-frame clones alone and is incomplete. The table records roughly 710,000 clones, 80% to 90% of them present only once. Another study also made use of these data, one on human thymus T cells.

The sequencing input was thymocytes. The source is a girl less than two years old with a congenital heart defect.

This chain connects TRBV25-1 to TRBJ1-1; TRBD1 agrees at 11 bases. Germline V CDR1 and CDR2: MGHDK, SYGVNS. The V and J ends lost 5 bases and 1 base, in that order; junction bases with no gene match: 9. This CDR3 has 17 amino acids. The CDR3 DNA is TGTGCCAGCAGTCCCTGGACAGGGGGCGGCGGGAACACTGAAGCTTTCTTT. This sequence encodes CASSPWTGGGGNTEAFF.

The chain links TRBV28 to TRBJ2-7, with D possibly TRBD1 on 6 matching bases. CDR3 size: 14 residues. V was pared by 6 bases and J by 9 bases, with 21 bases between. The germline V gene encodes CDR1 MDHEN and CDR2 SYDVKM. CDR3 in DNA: TGTGCCAGCAGGAAGAGCCTCGACAGGAAGGGGCAGTACTTC. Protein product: CASRKSLDRKGQYF.

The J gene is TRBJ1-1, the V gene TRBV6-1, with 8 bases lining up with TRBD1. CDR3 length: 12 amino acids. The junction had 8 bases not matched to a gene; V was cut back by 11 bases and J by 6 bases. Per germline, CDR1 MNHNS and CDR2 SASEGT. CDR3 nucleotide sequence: TGTGCCGCGTCCGGACAGGGATCTGAAGCTTTCTTT. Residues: CAASGQGSEAFF.

The CDR3, as DNA: TGCGCCAGCAGCTTCGGGACAGACAATGAGCAGTTCTTC. This gives the protein CASSFGTDNEQFF. V and J are TRBV5-1 and TRBJ2-1; 7 nucleotides line up with TRBD1. From germline, CDR1 is SGHRS and CDR2 YFSETQ. The length of the CDR3 is 13 residues. The J segment lost 5 bases and the V segment lost 2 bases, leaving 1 base of the junction unmatched.

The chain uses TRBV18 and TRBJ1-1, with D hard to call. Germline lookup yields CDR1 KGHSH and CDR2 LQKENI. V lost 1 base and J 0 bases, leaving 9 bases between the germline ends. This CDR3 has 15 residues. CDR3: CASSPRKRMNTEAFF. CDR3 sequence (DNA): TGTGCCAGCTCACCACGTAAGAGGATGAACACTGAAGCTTTCTTT.

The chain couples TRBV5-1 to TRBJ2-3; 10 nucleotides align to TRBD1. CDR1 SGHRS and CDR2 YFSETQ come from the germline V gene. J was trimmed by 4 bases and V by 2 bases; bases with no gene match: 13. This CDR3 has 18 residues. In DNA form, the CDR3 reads TGCGCCAGCAGCTTATCCCCGACACCGGGACAGGGGCCAGATACGCAGTATTTT. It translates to CASSLSPTPGQGPDTQYF. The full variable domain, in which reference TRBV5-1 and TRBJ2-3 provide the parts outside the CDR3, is KAGVTQTPRYLIKTRGQQVTLSCSPISGHRSVSWYQQTPGQGLQFLFEYFSETQRNKGNFPGRFSGRQFSNSRSEMNVSTLELGDSALYLCASSLSPTPGQGPDTQYFGPGTRLTVL.

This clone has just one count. The CDR3 reads CASSETRVGEQFF. The CDR3 coding sequence is TGCGCCAGCAGTGAAACTCGGGTGGGTGAGCAGTTCTTC. The rearrangement joins TRBV10-1 to TRBJ2-1; D remains ambiguous. Germline V gives CDR1 WNHNN, CDR2 SYGVQD (reference sequence). Trimming cost V 3 bases and J 9 bases, with 12 bases left between them. The CDR3 totals 13 residues.